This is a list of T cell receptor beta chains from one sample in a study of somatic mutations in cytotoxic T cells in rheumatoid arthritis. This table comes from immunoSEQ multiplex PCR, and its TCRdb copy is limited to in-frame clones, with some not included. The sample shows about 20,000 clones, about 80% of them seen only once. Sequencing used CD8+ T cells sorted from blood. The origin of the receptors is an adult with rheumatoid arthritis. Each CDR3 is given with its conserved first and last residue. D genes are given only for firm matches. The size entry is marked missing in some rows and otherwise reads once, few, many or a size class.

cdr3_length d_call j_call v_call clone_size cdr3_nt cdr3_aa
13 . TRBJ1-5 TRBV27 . TGTGCCAGCAGTTTAGGGTACAATCAGCCCCAGCATTTT CASSLGYNQPQHF
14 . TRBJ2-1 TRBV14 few TGTGCCAGCAGCCAAGATCAGGGATACAATGAGCAGTTCTTC CASSQDQGYNEQFF
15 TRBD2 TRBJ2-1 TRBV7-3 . TGTGCCAGCAGCTCCCGACTAGCGGAGTACAATGAGCAGTTCTTC CASSSRLAEYNEQFF
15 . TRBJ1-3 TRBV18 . TGTGCCAGCTCACCAGCTTTGGGCGGATCGGACACCATATATTTT CASSPALGGSDTIYF
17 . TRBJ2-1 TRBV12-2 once TGTGCAAGTCGCTTACGGAATCGAGGGGAAACCGGCAATGAGCAGTTCTTC CASRLRNRGETGNEQFF
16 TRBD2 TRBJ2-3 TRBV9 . TGTGCCAGCAGCGAGGGACTAGCGGGAGACACAGATACGCAGTATTTT CASSEGLAGDTDTQYF
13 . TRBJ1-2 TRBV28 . TGTGCCAGCAGTTCATCGGGGGAGGACGGCTACACCTTC CASSSSGEDGYTF
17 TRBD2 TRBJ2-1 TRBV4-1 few TGCGCCAGCAGCCTCCAGGATGGTAGCGGGAGTGGGTATGAGCAGTTCTTC CASSLQDGSGSGYEQFF
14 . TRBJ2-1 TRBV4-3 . TGCGCCAGCAGCCAAGAAGGAGCCAACAATGAGCAGTTCTTC CASSQEGANNEQFF
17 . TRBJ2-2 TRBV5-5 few TGTGCCAGCAGCTTGGAGTCAGTTTGGGGGATACACGGGGAGCTGTTTTTT CASSLESVWGIHGELFF
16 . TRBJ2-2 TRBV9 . TGTGCCAGCAGCGTAGTCGGGGCGGCCAAGACCGGGGAGCTGTTTTTT CASSVVGAAKTGELFF
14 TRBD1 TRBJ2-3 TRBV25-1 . TGTGCCAGCAGGGGGGACAGAGCCACAGATACGCAGTATTTT CASRGDRATDTQYF
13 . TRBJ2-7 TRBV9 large TGTGCCAGCAGCGTAGATGTGAGCTACGAGCAGTACTTC CASSVDVSYEQYF
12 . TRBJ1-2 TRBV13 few TGTGCCAGCAGCATATACAGGGATGGCTACACCTTC CASSIYRDGYTF
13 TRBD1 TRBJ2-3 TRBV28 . TGTGCCAGTCGACAGGGAAGGACAGATACGCAGTATTTT CASRQGRTDTQYF
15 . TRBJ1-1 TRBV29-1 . TGCAGCGTTCACACTACTCTGGGGGGGAAACCTGAAGCTTTCTTT CSVHTTLGGKPEAFF
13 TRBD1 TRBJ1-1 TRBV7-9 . TGTGCCAGCAGCTCAGTAAGGGACAGTGAAGCTTTCTTT CASSSVRDSEAFF
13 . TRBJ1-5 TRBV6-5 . TGTGCCAGCAGCCAACAGGGTTTACAGCCCCAGCATTTT CASSQQGLQPQHF
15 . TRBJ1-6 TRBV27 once TGTGCCAGCAGTTTCCTGGGGGCAAGGGATTCACCCCTCCACTTT CASSFLGARDSPLHF
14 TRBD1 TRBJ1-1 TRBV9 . TGTGCCAGCAGGGCCACAGGGGGGAGCACTGAAGCTTTCTTT CASRATGGSTEAFF
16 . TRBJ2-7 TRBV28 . TGTGCCAGCAGTTTATCTGGGCCGGGTGGTGCCTACGAGCAGTACTTC CASSLSGPGGAYEQYF
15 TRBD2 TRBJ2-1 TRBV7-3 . TGTGCCAGCAGCTTAGACCTAGCGGGCTACAATGAGCAGTTCTTC CASSLDLAGYNEQFF
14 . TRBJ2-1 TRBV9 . TGTGCCAGCAGCGAGGGCAGCTCCTACAATGAGCAGTTCTTC CASSEGSSYNEQFF
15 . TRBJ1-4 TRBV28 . TGTGCCAGCAGTTTTACCCAGCAGGGTCGGAAAAAACTGTTTTTT CASSFTQQGRKKLFF
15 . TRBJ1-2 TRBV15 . TGTGCCACCAGCACTGATGGGGTAGCTAACTATGGCTACACCTTC CATSTDGVANYGYTF
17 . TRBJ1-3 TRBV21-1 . TGTGCCATTCTCGAGGACAGGGCGGGAGTATCTGGAAACACCATATATTTT CAILEDRAGVSGNTIYF
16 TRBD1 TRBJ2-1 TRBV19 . TGTGCCAGTAGTATAAGCCGGGACAGTCATAATGGTGAGCAGTTCTTC CASSISRDSHNGEQFF
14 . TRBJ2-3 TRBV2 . TGTGCCAGCAGGGGGACCTCTAGCACAGATACGCAGTATTTT CASRGTSSTDTQYF
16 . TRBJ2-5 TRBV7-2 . TGTGCCAGCAGGGTCGGTAACGGACGGGCTTGGGAGACCCAGTACTTC CASRVGNGRAWETQYF